This is a list of T cell receptor beta chains from one sample in a study of control samples from healthy donors and cancer patients. The table came from immunoSEQ multiplex PCR; TCRdb's copy has only in-frame clones and leaves some out. This table has some 120,000 clones, around 96% appearing once. The specimen was blood. These receptors were collected from a man between 25 and 39 years old in good health. Both conserved end residues are part of each CDR3. A D gene is named only where the DNA matches it firmly. Where a row states a size, it is once, few, many or the class of an expanded clone; other rows omit it.

TRBJ2-3 | . | TRBD2 | TRBV4-2 | TGTGCCAGCAGCGTAAGATTTCCGAGCGGGGGCTCTGGGGATACGCAGTATTTT | CASSVRFPSGGSGDTQYF
TRBJ1-4 | . | . | TRBV6-2/TRBV6-3 | TGTGCCAGCAGTTACGGGGGGCAACCTAATGAAAAACTGTTTTTT | CASSYGGQPNEKLFF
TRBJ1-1 | . | . | TRBV10-3 | TGTGCCATCACCTTGGCTATGAACACTGAAGCTTTCTTT | CAITLAMNTEAFF
TRBJ2-2 | . | . | TRBV4-3 | TGCGCCAGCAGCCAAGAAACAGGGAACACCGGGGAGCTGTTTTTT | CASSQETGNTGELFF
TRBJ1-5 | . | . | TRBV4-1 | TGCGCCAGCAGCCAAGAGAGATTTTGGCCCCAGCATTTT | CASSQERFWPQHF
TRBJ2-2 | . | TRBD1 | TRBV6-4 | TGTGCCAGCAGTGCCGGACAGGGGCGATCTCGGGAGCTGTTTTTT | CASSAGQGRSRELFF
TRBJ1-2 | . | TRBD1 | TRBV7-9 | TGTGCCAGCAGCTTAGATGGGACAGCCCTCGGCACCTTC | CASSLDGTALGTF
TRBJ1-4 | . | . | TRBV7-6 | TGTGCCAGCAGCTTCGGAGAGGCAACTAATGAAAAACTGTTTTTT | CASSFGEATNEKLFF
TRBJ2-1 | once | TRBD2 | TRBV4-2 | TGTGCCAGCAGTCTATCGAGCGGGGCCGAGCAGTTCTTC | CASSLSSGAEQFF
TRBJ2-5 | . | TRBD2 | TRBV6-6 | TGTGCCACCAACACGGGGGGGCAAGAGACCCAGTACTTC | CATNTGGQETQYF
TRBJ2-4 | . | . | TRBV5-6 | TGTGCCAGCAGCCTCGAGGGGTCGAGGGCCAAAAACATTCAGTACTTC | CASSLEGSRAKNIQYF
TRBJ2-2 | . | . | TRBV29-1 | TGCAGCGTTGAAATGGCCGCCGGGGAGCTGTTTTTT | CSVEMAAGELFF
TRBJ2-2 | once | . | TRBV12-3/TRBV12-4 | TGTGCCAGCAGTTTGTCCCCTCCCGGGGAGCTGTTTTTT | CASSLSPPGELFF
TRBJ2-7 | . | . | TRBV6-2/TRBV6-3 | TGTGCCAGCAGTTACGAAAAAAGGCGAGGGCTTTACTCCTACGAGCAGTACTTC | CASSYEKRRGLYSYEQYF
TRBJ2-7 | . | TRBD1 | TRBV13 | TGTGCCAGCAGCACCCGACAGGGCGGATTTGCCTCCTACGAGCAGTACTTC | CASSTRQGGFASYEQYF
TRBJ1-2 | . | . | TRBV4-3 | TGCGCCAGCAGTCCCACAAGGGTAGCTAACTATGGCTACACCTTC | CASSPTRVANYGYTF
TRBJ1-1 | . | . | TRBV28 | TGTGCCAGCAGTTTGAGCTTGATGAACACTGAAGCTTTCTTT | CASSLSLMNTEAFF
TRBJ2-7 | once | . | TRBV6-5 | TGTGCCAGCAGTCCACAGTTAACTCCCTACGAGCAGTACTTC | CASSPQLTPYEQYF
TRBJ2-1 | . | TRBD2 | TRBV27 | TGTGCCAGCAGCCCTAGCGGGGGGGCTAGGGAGCAGTTCTTC | CASSPSGGAREQFF
TRBJ1-2 | . | . | TRBV3-1/TRBV3-2 | TGTGCCAGCAGCCTTGAGCCAGGGACCTATGGCTACACCTTC | CASSLEPGTYGYTF
TRBJ2-5 | once | . | TRBV14 | TGTGCCAGCAGCCCAAGGGGAACAGTACTATACCAAGAGACCCAGTACTTC | CASSPRGTVLYQETQYF
TRBJ2-7 | . | . | TRBV12-3/TRBV12-4 | TGTGCCAGCACCCCGGACAGCTCCTACGAGCAGTACTTC | CASTPDSSYEQYF
TRBJ2-1 | . | . | TRBV28 | TGTGCCAGCAGTCCACCGGGACTGCCCTACAATGAGCAGTTCTTC | CASSPPGLPYNEQFF
TRBJ1-5 | . | . | TRBV7-8 | TGTGCCAGCAGCTTAGTAAGTTGGGGGCTAAACCATCAGCCCCAGCATTTT | CASSLVSWGLNHQPQHF
TRBJ1-1 | . | . | TRBV28 | TGTGCCAGCAGTCTCTGGGGGAGGGCCACTGAAGCTTTCTTT | CASSLWGRATEAFF
TRBJ2-7 | . | . | TRBV7-9 | TGTGCCAGCAGCTTAGGGGCAAGGCCGTCCGGTTTC | CASSLGARPSGF
TRBJ1-1 | . | TRBD1 | TRBV7-2 | TGTGCCAGCAGTTTCCAGGGGGCGACTGAAGCTTTCTTT | CASSFQGATEAFF
TRBJ1-1 | . | . | TRBV4-1 | TGCGCCAGCAGCCAAGTGGGCCGTGGAGGGGAGACTGAAGCTTTCTTT | CASSQVGRGGETEAFF
TRBJ2-7 | once | . | TRBV10-3 | TGTGCCATCAGTGGCGCCAGGGACTACGAGCAGTACTTC | CAISGARDYEQYF
TRBJ1-4 | . | . | TRBV27 | TGTGCCAGCAGTTTAACCCAGGGGATTATAATGAACAAACTGTTTTTT | CASSLTQGIIMNKLFF
TRBJ1-6 | . | . | TRBV7-2 | TGTGCCAGCAGCTTAGTTGGCAGATACTATAATTCACCCCTCCACTTT | CASSLVGRYYNSPLHF
TRBJ2-3 | . | . | TRBV19 | TGTGCCAGTAGTATCGGTACAGTTGGAGATACGCAGTATTTT | CASSIGTVGDTQYF
TRBJ1-5 | once | . | TRBV10-2 | TGCGCCAGCAGGCAGGGTCGGAGCAATCAGCCCCAGCATTTT | CASRQGRSNQPQHF
TRBJ1-2 | . | TRBD1 | TRBV28 | TGTGCCAGCAGTTTTTCGGACAGGGCCAACTATGGCTACACCTTC | CASSFSDRANYGYTF
TRBJ2-1 | . | TRBD2 | TRBV7-2 | TGTGCCAGCAGTCCTCTAGCGGGGGGATTTTACAATGAGCAGTTCTTC | CASSPLAGGFYNEQFF
TRBJ2-1 | . | . | TRBV9 | TGTGCCAGCAGCGTAGGATACGAGCAGTTCTTC | CASSVGYEQFF
TRBJ2-1 | . | . | TRBV9 | TGTGCCAGCAGCGTAGAAGGGAATGAGCAGTTCTTC | CASSVEGNEQFF
TRBJ2-7 | . | . | TRBV4-2 | TGTGCCAGCAGCCAAGCCTATATTGCGAGCTCCTACGAGCAGTACTTC | CASSQAYIASSYEQYF
TRBJ1-5 | . | . | TRBV4-3 | TGCGCCAGCAGCCAAGAGGCAGTGACTTATCAGCCCCAGCATTTT | CASSQEAVTYQPQHF
TRBJ1-1 | . | . | TRBV7-2 | TGTGCCAGCAGCTCCACCGCGTATACTGAAGCTTTCTTT | CASSSTAYTEAFF
TRBJ1-1 | . | . | TRBV18 | TGTGCCAGCTCACCGTTAGCGATGAACACTGAAGCTTTCTTT | CASSPLAMNTEAFF
TRBJ1-1 | . | . | TRBV7-9 | TGTGCCAGCAGCTTCAGGGTTATTAACACTGAAGCTTTCTTT | CASSFRVINTEAFF
TRBJ1-3 | once | . | TRBV2 | TGTGCCAGCAGCCCCGGGACGGGCTCTGGAAACACCATATATTTT | CASSPGTGSGNTIYF
TRBJ1-3 | . | . | TRBV12-5 | TGTGCTAGTGGCCAATTACTAAGGAATTGGAGAAACACCATATATTTT | CASGQLLRNWRNTIYF
TRBJ1-6 | . | . | TRBV6-2/TRBV6-3 | TGTGCCAGCAGTTACCGGGGTGGGTATAATTCACCCCTCCACTTT | CASSYRGGYNSPLHF
TRBJ2-7 | . | TRBD1 | TRBV9 | TGTGCCAGCAGCGTAGAAGCAGGGGGCGAGGGATACGAGCAGTACTTC | CASSVEAGGEGYEQYF
TRBJ2-1 | . | . | TRBV11-2 | TGTGCCAGCAGCTTCAGGCGGCAGGGCCTCAATGAGCAGTTCTTC | CASSFRRQGLNEQFF
TRBJ2-7 | . | . | TRBV10-3 | TGTGCCATCAGCCCCAAGGGTTTCGAGCAGTACTTC | CAISPKGFEQYF
TRBJ1-2 | . | TRBD1 | TRBV9 | TGTGCCAGCAGCGTAGGGGACAGGGGACCTGGCTACACCTTC | CASSVGDRGPGYTF
TRBJ2-7 | . | . | TRBV11-2 | TGTGCCAGCAGCTCAATGCGTCAATACGAGCAGTACTTC | CASSSMRQYEQYF
TRBJ2-7 | . | . | TRBV7-8 | TGTGCCAGCAGAGTTGGATGGAACGAGCAGTACTTC | CASRVGWNEQYF